This T cell receptor (beta chain) stems from a study of T cell responses to AZD1222 COVID-19 vaccine (dated by TCRdb to about 2021). Study-wide context: A total of just over 230 trial participants underwent TCR sequencing, of whom about 200 had received two doses of AZD1222 and some 26 had received two doses of the MenACWY control vaccine. Enrollment into the trials was organized by age into subgroups of 18-55, 56-69 and 70-plus years, and those subgroups contained roughly 140, 27 and 60 TCR-sequenced participants, respectively.

On this clone itself: Its antigen is currently not known. Base qualities are missing; no much larger clone stands one base away.

Results and caveats for the whole study, not just this receptor: Conclusions about previously exposed vaccinees are limited, since just five or six AZD1222 recipients were seropositive for SARS-CoV-2 at baseline. Reportedly, close to half of the unique spike-specific TCRs recognized epitopes lying outside the regions that are mutated in the B.1.351 and B.1.1.7 variants. The vaccine-associated CD4 TCRs covered the entire spike protein, and the dominant responses fell in regions 160-218 and 743-854. Participants were mostly white British, with more females than males. The authors suggested clonal diversity may have been underestimated. After two AZD1222 doses, spike-specific TCR breadth and depth were significantly higher than at day 0 and than in MenACWY recipients. The 56-69-year group was small, and its depth increase did not reach significance, likely because of low power. Because no day 14 peak-response samples were available, the repertoires could be characterized only after the peak T cell response.

The CDR3 regions of human TCRbeta chains were analyzed by immunosequencing. The study's own analysis went as follows. Repertoire TCRs were checked for matches against a reference library of SARS-CoV-2-specific TCRs that had been generated using the MIRA antigen-specificity platform. Breadth was defined as the fraction of unique TCRs that were SARS-CoV-2-associated, and depth was defined as the fraction of total T cells that were SARS-CoV-2-associated. Using the MIRA data, every spike-specific TCR was mapped to the spike region that the TCR reacted to and assigned to either a CD4 or a CD8 class. Log10-transformed breadth and depth values were compared by one-way ANOVA with Sidak's multiple comparisons tests. Entries here come from immuneACCESS through TCRdb and include only in-frame sequences with V and J called. Some clones fail to appear in such tables; in the studies checked, an unresolved V gene covers under half of the shortfall, and the cause of the remainder is unknown. D and trimming were read from the DNA, whereas the V and J calls and clone size are those reported in that table. A total of 75,000 to 95,000 clones appear in this sample, about 92% of them only once. The ten top clones hold roughly 6.8% of the sample.

The time point tag for this specimen amounts to: baseline before first vaccination. This sample's treatment or condition label indicates: meningococcal conjugate vaccine given as trial control. Samples from vaccinated people were obtained from the UK trials COV001 and COV002, which included a single-blind randomized controlled phase 2/3 trial of AZD1222 (ChAdOx1 nCoV-19) in healthy adults. Trial participant PBMC samples were collected at day 0 and day 28 after the second dose for TCRbeta chain sequencing. V is shortened by 6 bases, J by 10 bases, and the region joining them spans 10 bases. From the germline V gene, CDR1 is KGHSH and CDR2 is LQKENI. The cysteine opens and the phenylalanine closes a CDR3 of 12 amino acids. Only CDR3 DNA is held: 36 bases, read in frame from base 1.

The origin of this receptor is an adult in good health. This chain joins TRBV18 to TRBJ1-6; no D gene is confidently identified. This specimen consisted of peripheral blood, obtained on day 0 of MenACWY control vaccination. The CDR3 loop reads CASSQTESPLHF. The sequence in DNA is TGTGCCAGCTCCCAAACAGAGTCACCCCTCCACTTT.